The present entry profiles one TCR beta chain with its context. Original processing notes: From reference gene primer amplification, estimates of nucleated cell counts were derived. The protocol was immunoSEQ multiplex PCR, while the TCRdb copy is restricted to in-frame clones and leaves out a portion. D and trimming come from the DNA, and the V and J calls and clone size come from that table. The table lists about 61,000 clones, approximately 91% of them singletons. This sample is drawn from a study of blood T cell repertoires in COVID-19. Study context: PBMCs, B-cell-depleted T cells, or T cells provided the cDNA or gDNA that made up the material.

V dropped 1 base and J dropped 8 bases, with 9 bases sitting between them. Germline assignment: CDR1 SGHDN and CDR2 FVKESK. The CDR3 covers 13 residues. The sequence came from a woman in her forties or fifties with active or convalescent COVID-19. The chain joins TRBV14 to TRBJ1-3; D gene uncertain. The sample comprised peripheral blood. The DNA for the CDR3 is TGTGCCAGCAGCCAAGTCTACTTCGACACCATATATTTT. It specifies CASSQVYFDTIYF.